This TCR beta chain appears in the sequencing data of a study of blood T cell repertoires in COVID-19. The wider study: The cDNA or gDNA used as material had been derived from T cells, B-cell-depleted T cells, or PBMCs.

Seattle cases were enrolled at active infection and followed longitudinally. In the original processing: Reference gene primer amplification gave nucleated cell count estimates. TCRdb's copy holds only in-frame clones and misses some; the assay was immunoSEQ multiplex PCR. The DNA gave D and trimming, while V, J and clone size come from that table. Of under 450,000 clones in the sample, over 75% are singletons; the top ten hold approximately 1.5%. The V end lost 2 bases, the J end lost 7 bases, and 14 bases lay between the germline ends. Germline loops: CDR1 SGHTA, CDR2 FQGNSA. CDR3 size: 15 residues.

This chain joins TRBV7-2 and TRBJ1-4; possible D gene TRBD1, 6 bases. Source material: peripheral blood. The sequence was collected from a woman in her thirties or forties with COVID-19, enrolled during active disease. The CDR3 DNA sequence: TGTGCCAGCAGCTTAAGAACAGGGAAAGGTGAAAAACTGTTTTTT. Encoded protein: CASSLRTGKGEKLFF.